Listed below are T cell receptor beta chains from one sample, sequenced in a study of a mutant IDH1 vaccine in newly diagnosed glioma. No cognate antigen is known for these TCRs. Sequencing was performed with immunoSEQ multiplex PCR; in TCRdb, only in-frame clones are kept and a portion is missing. This sample has tens of thousands of clones, with around 87% found just once. The starting material was PBMCs, obtained from a glioma patient whose treatment included an IDH1 peptide vaccine. Every receptor here comes from a man aged 25 to 40 with glioma. CDR3s include the opening cysteine and the closing phenylalanine or tryptophan. D genes are given only for firm matches. Clone sizes are given selectively: once, few, many, or a class where the clone is expanded.

clone_size d_call j_call v_call cdr3_nt cdr3_aa
NA NA TRBJ1-2 TRBV6-5 TGTGCCAGCACCAGGGGAGGGGGTGTAGATGGCTACACCTTC CASTRGGGVDGYTF
NA NA TRBJ1-5 TRBV7-2 TGTGCCAGCAGTCCCGGGACCTTTGGCCATCAGCCCCAGCATTTT CASSPGTFGHQPQHF
NA TRBD2 TRBJ2-3 TRBV5-8 TGTGCCAGCAGCTCCCGGCGGGAGCGGGACACAGATACGCAGTATTTT CASSSRRERDTDTQYF
NA NA TRBJ1-1 TRBV28 TGTGCCAGCAGTTTAGCCCCAAGGAACACTGAAGCTTTCTTT CASSLAPRNTEAFF
NA TRBD2 TRBJ2-1 TRBV7-2 TGTGCCAGCAGCTCGACTAGCCTCTACAATGAGCAGTTCTTC CASSSTSLYNEQFF
NA TRBD1 TRBJ2-5 TRBV5-1 TGCGCCAGCAGCGCGACAGGGCCAGGGGAGACCCAGTACTTC CASSATGPGETQYF
once NA TRBJ1-4 TRBV30 TGTGCCTGGAGTCCTATGACCCTTGCAACTAATGAAAAACTGTTTTTT CAWSPMTLATNEKLFF
NA NA TRBJ2-7 TRBV27 TGTGCCAGCAGTTCTACGCGTAGCTACGAGCAGTACTTC CASSSTRSYEQYF
NA TRBD1 TRBJ1-2 TRBV7-4 TGTGCCAGCAGCTCCAAACCTAATTTTTCTATGTCGGACAGGGGAGACTATGGCTACACCTTC CASSSKPNFSMSDRGDYGYTF
few TRBD1 TRBJ1-1 TRBV7-3 TGTGCCAGCAGCTTCGACAGGGGGCAAACTGAAGCTTTCTTT CASSFDRGQTEAFF
once NA TRBJ2-7 TRBV27 TGTGCCAGCAGTCCCCTAGGTATTCGAGAGCAGTACTTC CASSPLGIREQYF
NA NA TRBJ2-7 TRBV5-4 TGTGCCAGCAGCTTTTCGGGGTATGACGAGCAGTACTTC CASSFSGYDEQYF
NA NA TRBJ1-2 TRBV9 TGTGCCAGCAGCCCCCGTATTAACTATGGTTACACCTTC CASSPRINYGYTF
few NA TRBJ1-1 TRBV4-2 TGTGCCAGCAGCCCCCGGGACGGATTATGGGGTACTGAAGCTTTCTTT CASSPRDGLWGTEAFF
NA NA TRBJ1-1 TRBV29-1 TGCAGCGTTATCCCCGGGGCGGGAAACACTGAAGCTTTCTTT CSVIPGAGNTEAFF
few TRBD1 TRBJ1-2 TRBV2 TGTGCCAGCACTCTAGAGAACAGGGGCGGCTATGGCTACACCTTC CASTLENRGGYGYTF
NA NA TRBJ1-1 TRBV6-1 TGTGCCAGCAGTGCCTGGGGGGGTCGGGCCGGTATCCTCTATGAAGCTTTCTTT CASSAWGGRAGILYEAFF
NA NA TRBJ1-3 TRBV9 TGTGCCAGCAGCGTCAGGGAAGACACTGGAAACACCATATATTTT CASSVREDTGNTIYF
NA TRBD1 TRBJ1-1 TRBV9 TGTGCCAGCAGCGTTCAAGGGGGCGGCGGCACTGAAGCTTTCTTT CASSVQGGGGTEAFF
NA NA TRBJ1-1 TRBV7-2 TGTGCCAGCAGCCCCGACAGGCACACTGAAGCTTTCTTT CASSPDRHTEAFF
NA NA TRBJ1-4 TRBV7-6 TGTGCCAGCAGCCCCGCGCCTGCAACTAATGAAAAACTGTTTTTT CASSPAPATNEKLFF
NA TRBD1 TRBJ2-7 TRBV18 TGTGCCAGCTCACCACCGGGACAGGTTTCTAGCTCCTACGAGCAGTACTTC CASSPPGQVSSSYEQYF
NA TRBD1 TRBJ1-2 TRBV30 TGTGCCTGGAGTCCGGGACAGTTGCTCTATGGCTACACCTTC CAWSPGQLLYGYTF
NA NA TRBJ1-1 TRBV4-3 TGCGCCAGCAGCCAAGATTTTGGGCAACAAGCTTTCTTT CASSQDFGQQAFF
NA TRBD2 TRBJ2-2 TRBV10-2 TGCGCCAGCGGGTTAGCGGGGGGCATGGTCGGGGAGCTGTTTTTT CASGLAGGMVGELFF
NA TRBD1 TRBJ2-7 TRBV2 TGTGCCTTACGACAGGGGAACTACGAGCAGTACTTC CALRQGNYEQYF
NA NA TRBJ1-2 TRBV7-2 TGTGCCAGCAGCTTAGAAGGGGTCTATGGCTACACCTTC CASSLEGVYGYTF
NA NA TRBJ1-5 TRBV30 TGTGCCTGGAGTGTAAAGGGGAGGGAAGGCAATCAGCCCCAGCATTTT CAWSVKGREGNQPQHF
NA NA TRBJ1-3 TRBV7-9 TGTGCCAGCAGAGCTTTAGGTCTCGCCGGGAACACCATATATTTT CASRALGLAGNTIYF
once NA TRBJ2-7 TRBV18 TGTGCCAGCTCACCTAGACCCAGGTCCTACGAGCAGTACTTC CASSPRPRSYEQYF